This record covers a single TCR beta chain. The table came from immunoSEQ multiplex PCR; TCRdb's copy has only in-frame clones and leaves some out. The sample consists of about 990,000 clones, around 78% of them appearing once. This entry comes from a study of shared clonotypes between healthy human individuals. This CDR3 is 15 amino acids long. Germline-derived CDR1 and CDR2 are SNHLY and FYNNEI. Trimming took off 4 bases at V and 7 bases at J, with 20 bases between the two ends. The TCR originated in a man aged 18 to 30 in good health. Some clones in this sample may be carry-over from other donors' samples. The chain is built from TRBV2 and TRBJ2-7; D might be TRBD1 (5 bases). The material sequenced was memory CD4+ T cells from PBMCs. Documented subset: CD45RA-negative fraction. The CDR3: CASSGGRGRVGEQYF. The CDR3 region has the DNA TGTGCCAGCAGTGGAGGTAGGGGAAGGGTGGGAGAGCAGTACTTC.